A selection of T cell receptor beta chains follows, all from one sample in a study of T cells in localized non-small cell lung cancer. The method was immunoSEQ multiplex PCR; TCRdb's version includes in-frame clones alone and lacks a portion of them. Of 20,000 to 25,000 clones in the sample, approximately 91% were seen once. Sequences were derived from PBMCs, sampled before any cancer treatment. Source of these receptors: a man between 40 and 70 years old with stage II squamous cell lung carcinoma. The CDR3 runs from the conserved cysteine through the conserved F or W. D genes are given only for firm matches. A row's size may be missing; if present it is once, few, many or a size class.

len	d_gene	abundance	v_gene	j_gene	CDR3aa
16	TRBD1	NA	TRBV28	TRBJ1-1	CASSLPGGQVNTEAFF
15	NA	NA	TRBV6-5	TRBJ1-3	CASRRKGYSGNTIYF
15	NA	NA	TRBV19	TRBJ2-5	CASSISSTGEETQYF
17	NA	NA	TRBV25-1	TRBJ2-5	CASSEYTGLAEQETQYF
16	NA	NA	TRBV7-3	TRBJ2-2	CASSPYMVGNTGELFF
15	NA	NA	TRBV10-1	TRBJ1-1	CASSESKGVGTEAFF
16	TRBD1	NA	TRBV9	TRBJ2-2	CASSARTGVHTGELFF
14	NA	once	TRBV6-6	TRBJ1-2	CASSSRDSNSGYTF
14	NA	few	TRBV19	TRBJ1-2	CASNPSSPRYGYTF
15	TRBD1	NA	TRBV4-1	TRBJ1-5	CASSQEHRGVEPQHF
15	NA	NA	TRBV7-2	TRBJ2-1	CASSYDSSSYNEQFF
14	NA	NA	TRBV5-1	TRBJ2-3	CASSLDLAEDTQYF
15	TRBD2	NA	TRBV11-2	TRBJ2-7	CASSLEAGAIYEQYF
13	NA	NA	TRBV30	TRBJ1-1	CAWSISKDTEAFF
13	NA	NA	TRBV6-9	TRBJ2-7	CASSADRAREQYF
14	NA	NA	TRBV19	TRBJ2-7	CASSVQTSSYEQYF
16	NA	NA	TRBV7-2	TRBJ1-2	CASSFQGRIFNYGYTF
14	TRBD1	NA	TRBV19	TRBJ1-1	CASSRTGADTEAFF
15	TRBD1	once	TRBV7-9	TRBJ2-3	CASSQTGGNTDTQYF
15	TRBD1	NA	TRBV5-1	TRBJ2-5	CASSFTGGVQETQYF
13	NA	NA	TRBV10-1	TRBJ2-3	CASSERATGTQYF
13	NA	NA	TRBV5-1	TRBJ2-6	CATQDSGANVLTF
19	TRBD2	NA	TRBV4-1	TRBJ2-3	CASSQDKASGRAWADTQYF
12	NA	NA	TRBV7-9	TRBJ2-1	CASSPGYNEQFF
16	NA	NA	TRBV5-1	TRBJ1-4	CASRPSGTATNEKLFF
17	NA	NA	TRBV7-8	TRBJ2-7	CASSVRPQALSIYEQYF
13	NA	NA	TRBV19	TRBJ2-7	CASRGAWDYEQYF
14	NA	NA	TRBV27	TRBJ2-7	CASSPWSRAYEQYF
15	NA	few	TRBV7-2	TRBJ1-1	CASSPGAGINTEAFF
17	NA	NA	TRBV7-9	TRBJ2-3	CASSPPFRAPGADTQYF
16	TRBD1	NA	TRBV15	TRBJ1-3	CATSRDRVASGNTIYF
16	TRBD1	NA	TRBV30	TRBJ1-5	CAWSGAGTGGNQPQHF
14	NA	NA	TRBV5-4	TRBJ2-3	CASSFDSLANTQYF
14	TRBD2	once	TRBV29-1	TRBJ2-3	CSVDSGGASDTQYF
14	TRBD2	NA	TRBV13	TRBJ2-1	CASSPGLAGVRQFF
14	TRBD1	NA	TRBV5-1	TRBJ1-6	CASSLDRGASPLHF
15	TRBD2	NA	TRBV5-1	TRBJ2-3	CASSLAEPFTDTQYF
13	NA	NA	TRBV30	TRBJ1-1	CAWSRQSVAEAFF
13	NA	NA	TRBV7-6	TRBJ1-1	CASSLSLNTEAFF